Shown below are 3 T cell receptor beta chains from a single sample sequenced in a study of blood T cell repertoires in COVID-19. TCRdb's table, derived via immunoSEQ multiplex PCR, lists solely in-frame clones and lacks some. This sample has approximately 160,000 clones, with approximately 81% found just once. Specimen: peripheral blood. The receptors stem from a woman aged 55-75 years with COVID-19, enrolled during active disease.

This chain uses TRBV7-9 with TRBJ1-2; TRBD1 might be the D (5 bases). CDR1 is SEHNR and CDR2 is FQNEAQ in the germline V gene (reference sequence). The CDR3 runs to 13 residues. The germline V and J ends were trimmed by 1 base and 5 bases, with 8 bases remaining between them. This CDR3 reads CASSLVTGYGYTF. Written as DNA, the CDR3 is TGTGCCAGCAGCTTAGTCACAGGATATGGCTACACCTTC. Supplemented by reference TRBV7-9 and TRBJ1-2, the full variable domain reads DTGVSQNPRHKITKRGQNVTFRCDPISEHNRLYWYRQTLGQGPEFLTYFQNEAQLEKSRLLSDRFSAERPKGSFSTLEIQRTEQGDSAMYLCASSLVTGYGYTFGSGTRLTVV.

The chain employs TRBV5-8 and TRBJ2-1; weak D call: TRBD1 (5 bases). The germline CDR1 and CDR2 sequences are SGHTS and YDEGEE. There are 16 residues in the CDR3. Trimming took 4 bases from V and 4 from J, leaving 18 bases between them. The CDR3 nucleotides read TGTGCCAGCAGCCTTATCTTCACAGGCCTATACAATGAGCAGTTCTTC. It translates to CASSLIFTGLYNEQFF.

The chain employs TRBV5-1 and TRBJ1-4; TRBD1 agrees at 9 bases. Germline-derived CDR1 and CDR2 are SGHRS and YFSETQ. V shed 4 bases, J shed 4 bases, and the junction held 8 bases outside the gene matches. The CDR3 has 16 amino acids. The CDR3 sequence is CASSRDGTGFNEKLFF. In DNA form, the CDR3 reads TGCGCCAGCAGCCGTGACGGGACAGGGTTTAATGAAAAACTGTTTTTT.